The rows below give T cell receptor beta chains drawn from one sample of a study of T cells in tumors after PD-1 blockade. Profiling relied on immunoSEQ multiplex PCR, and the TCRdb table lists in-frame clones only, not all of them. The data show 60,000 to 65,000 clones, with approximately 79% seen just once and around 4.7% held by the top ten. Sequenced material: PBMCs, taken after anti-PD-1 treatment. Receptor source: a human donor with basal cell carcinoma. The CDR3 runs from the conserved cysteine through the conserved F or W. The D gene is left open where the match is weak. Expanded clones get a size class; other rows say once, few or many, or leave the size out.

V gene	J gene	D gene	CDR3 length	clone size	CDR3 protein	CDR3 DNA
TRBV5-5	TRBJ1-2	TRBD1	15	.	CASSVRTGTNYGYTF	TGTGCCAGCAGCGTTAGGACAGGCACTAACTATGGCTACACCTTC
TRBV5-1	TRBJ2-5	TRBD2	16	.	CASSLEAAGSLETQYF	TGCGCCAGCAGCTTGGAAGCAGCGGGGAGCTTAGAGACCCAGTACTTC
TRBV10-3	TRBJ2-6	.	15	.	CAISYQGHGANVLTF	TGTGCCATCAGTTATCAGGGTCATGGGGCCAACGTCCTGACTTTC
TRBV11-3	TRBJ2-2	TRBD1	16	.	CASSLARTGATGELFF	TGTGCCAGCAGCTTAGCCCGGACAGGGGCCACCGGGGAGCTGTTTTTT
TRBV28	TRBJ1-1	.	15	.	CASSVKQGRNTEAFF	TGTGCCAGCAGTGTAAAACAGGGTAGAAACACTGAAGCTTTCTTT
TRBV30	TRBJ2-7	TRBD2	13	.	CAWSSSGGSGQYF	TGTGCCTGGAGTTCATCGGGGGGGTCAGGGCAGTACTTC
TRBV5-1	TRBJ2-1	.	16	.	CASSLSGLRYYNEQFF	TGCGCCAGCAGCCTGAGCGGGCTCCGGTACTACAATGAGCAGTTCTTC
TRBV2	TRBJ2-2	TRBD2	16	once	CASSGTSGGGTGELFF	TGTGCCAGCAGCGGGACTAGCGGGGGTGGAACCGGGGAGCTGTTTTTT
TRBV14	TRBJ2-5	.	12	.	CASSKGLETQYF	TGTGCCAGCAGCAAGGGGTTGGAGACCCAGTACTTC
TRBV12-3/TRBV12-4	TRBJ1-2	TRBD1	13	once	CASSADRGPGYTF	TGTGCCAGCAGTGCGGACAGGGGGCCTGGCTACACCTTC
TRBV29-1	TRBJ1-1	.	13	.	CSAWNLGGTEAFF	TGCAGCGCTTGGAATTTGGGGGGCACTGAAGCTTTCTTT
TRBV25-1	TRBJ1-2	.	13	.	CASSVVAERGYTF	TGTGCCAGCAGTGTAGTGGCAGAGCGAGGCTACACCTTC
TRBV6-5	TRBJ2-3	TRBD2	15	.	CASRARGGGVDTQYF	TGTGCCAGCAGAGCTCGGGGGGGCGGCGTAGATACGCAGTATTTT
TRBV6-5	TRBJ1-4	TRBD1	13	.	CASSTGDYEKLFF	TGTGCCAGCAGTACAGGGGATTACGAAAAACTGTTTTTT
TRBV7-9	TRBJ2-1	.	13	once	CASSSRDSSEQFF	TGTGCCAGCAGCTCAAGGGACTCTTCGGAGCAGTTCTTC
TRBV24-1	TRBJ2-1	TRBD1	17	.	CATSDTRTGGITNEQFF	TGTGCCACCAGTGATACCAGGACAGGGGGCATAACCAATGAGCAGTTCTTC
TRBV12-5	TRBJ2-3	.	17	.	CASGLVQGQGSTDTQYF	TGTGCTAGTGGTTTGGTTCAAGGGCAGGGGAGCACAGATACGCAGTATTTT
TRBV5-1	TRBJ2-3	.	13	.	CASSLTVTDTQYF	TGCGCCAGCAGCTTGACTGTCACAGATACGCAGTATTTT
TRBV5-1	TRBJ2-7	.	13	.	CASSSAGARVQYF	TGCGCCAGCAGCTCGGCGGGGGCGCGGGTCCAGTACTTC
TRBV30	TRBJ1-1	.	14	few	CAWSSWGVGTEAFF	TGTGCCTGGAGTTCTTGGGGGGTTGGCACTGAAGCTTTCTTT
TRBV15	TRBJ2-3	.	15	.	CATSIEVRSTDTQYF	TGTGCCACCAGTATAGAGGTCAGAAGCACAGATACGCAGTATTTT
TRBV27	TRBJ2-1	.	15	.	CASSIPGLRGGEQFF	TGTGCCAGCAGTATTCCGGGATTACGGGGTGGTGAGCAGTTCTTC
TRBV13	TRBJ2-4	.	16	.	CASSLRGRKVVNIQYF	TGTGCCAGCAGCTTACGAGGGCGTAAGGTTGTAAACATTCAGTACTTC
TRBV10-1	TRBJ2-1	TRBD2	16	.	CASSESLAGAVDEQFF	TGCGCCAGCAGTGAGAGTCTAGCGGGGGCCGTAGATGAGCAGTTCTTC
TRBV5-4	TRBJ1-1	.	12	.	CASSLIGAQAFF	TGTGCCAGCAGCTTGATCGGCGCCCAAGCTTTCTTT
TRBV7-7	TRBJ2-1	TRBD2	17	.	CASSYSSGGYLVDEQFF	TGTGCCAGCAGCTATTCTAGCGGGGGATACTTAGTCGATGAGCAGTTCTTC
TRBV6-5	TRBJ2-7	TRBD2	14	.	CASSYGGGSYEQYF	TGTGCCAGCAGTTATGGCGGGGGATCCTACGAGCAGTACTTC
TRBV9	TRBJ2-3	.	14	.	CASSAQVLGDTQYF	TGTGCCAGCAGCGCCCAGGTTTTGGGAGATACGCAGTATTTT
TRBV20-1	TRBJ2-5	.	10	.	CSAHKETQYF	TGCAGTGCTCATAAAGAGACCCAGTACTTC
TRBV5-1	TRBJ1-1	.	12	.	CASSGGFNQAFF	TGCGCCAGCAGCGGGGGCTTCAACCAAGCTTTCTTT
TRBV7-9	TRBJ1-2	.	13	.	CASSFKQGGGYTF	TGTGCCAGCAGCTTTAAACAGGGAGGTGGCTACACCTTC
TRBV24-1	TRBJ1-2	.	15	.	CATSGGGGRNYGYTF	TGTGCCACCAGTGGAGGGGGGGGACGTAACTATGGCTACACCTTC
TRBV3-1/TRBV3-2	TRBJ2-5	.	16	.	CASSQEWGVSQETQYF	TGTGCCAGCAGCCAGGAGTGGGGGGTGAGCCAAGAGACCCAGTACTTC
TRBV11-2	TRBJ1-1	.	18	.	CASSDLSSGSGLNTEAFF	TGTGCCAGCAGCGACCTCTCGTCGGGGAGTGGGTTGAACACTGAAGCTTTCTTT
TRBV9	TRBJ1-3	TRBD1	16	.	CASSFGTGSSGNTIYF	TGTGCCAGCAGCTTCGGGACAGGGTCCTCTGGAAACACCATATATTTT
TRBV5-3	TRBJ1-4	.	16	.	CARIQLQDSSHEKLFF	TGTGCCAGAATCCAACTGCAGGACAGCAGTCATGAAAAACTGTTTTTT
TRBV4-1	TRBJ2-5	TRBD2	15	.	CASSQGLADQETQYF	TGCGCCAGCAGCCAAGGCCTAGCGGACCAAGAGACCCAGTACTTC
TRBV5-4	TRBJ1-2	.	13	few	CASSLGGRDGYTF	TGTGCCAGCAGCTTGGGGGGCAGGGATGGCTACACCTTC
TRBV6-5	TRBJ1-3	TRBD1	14	.	CASSYDRVGNTIYF	TGTGCCAGCAGTTACGACAGGGTTGGAAACACCATATATTTT
TRBV28	TRBJ1-1	.	13	.	CASSLGGNTEAFF	TGTGCCAGCAGTTTGGGAGGGAACACTGAAGCTTTCTTT
TRBV28	TRBJ1-2	TRBD1	13	few	CASNLQGIYGYTF	TGTGCCAGCAATCTACAGGGGATCTATGGCTACACCTTC
TRBV4-1	TRBJ2-2	.	16	once	CASSPKRGARTGELFF	TGCGCCAGCAGCCCTAAGAGAGGGGCGCGGACCGGGGAGCTGTTTTTT
TRBV30	TRBJ1-3	.	14	.	CAWGTGISGNTIYF	TGTGCCTGGGGAACAGGGATCTCTGGAAACACCATATATTTT
TRBV28	TRBJ2-3	.	14	.	CATRPEGRTDTQYF	TGTGCCACCAGGCCTGAAGGTAGGACAGATACGCAGTATTTT
TRBV15	TRBJ2-4	.	14	.	CATSREGLQNIQYF	TGTGCCACCAGCAGAGAGGGACTGCAAAACATTCAGTACTTC
TRBV3-1/TRBV3-2	TRBJ2-7	.	11	.	CATEQGYEQYF	TGTGCCACCGAACAGGGCTACGAGCAGTACTTC
TRBV19	TRBJ1-1	.	13	.	CASSEYMNTEAFF	TGTGCCAGTAGCGAATACATGAACACTGAAGCTTTCTTT
TRBV6-5	TRBJ2-3	.	13	.	CAGQTGNTDTQYF	TGTGCCGGCCAGACAGGTAACACAGATACGCAGTATTTT
TRBV2	TRBJ2-4	.	15	.	CASSEIRLAKNIQYF	TGTGCCAGCAGTGAAATAAGGTTAGCCAAAAACATTCAGTACTTC
TRBV7-6	TRBJ2-1	TRBD2	15	once	CASSLEAGGYNEQFF	TGTGCCAGCAGCTTAGAAGCGGGGGGGTACAATGAGCAGTTCTTC
TRBV18	TRBJ2-3	.	17	.	CASSNLTSSSFPDTQYF	TGTGCCAGCTCCAACCTGACCAGTTCTTCGTTCCCAGATACGCAGTATTTT
TRBV28	TRBJ2-7	TRBD2	15	few	CASRNSGGASGEQYF	TGTGCCAGCAGGAATAGCGGGGGGGCCTCTGGCGAGCAGTACTTC
TRBV30	TRBJ1-6	TRBD1	14	.	CAWRLTGGGSPLHF	TGTGCCTGGAGGCTCACAGGGGGCGGTTCACCCCTCCACTTT
TRBV6-6	TRBJ2-3	TRBD1	13	.	CASNRGMTDTQYF	TGTGCCAGTAACAGGGGTATGACAGATACGCAGTATTTT
TRBV5-1	TRBJ1-5	.	16	.	CASSLEGGYSNQPQHF	TGCGCCAGCAGCTTGGAGGGAGGATATAGCAATCAGCCCCAGCATTTT
TRBV19	TRBJ1-4	.	17	.	CATHAGRGRATNEKLFF	TGTGCCACCCACGCTGGACGGGGACGTGCAACTAATGAAAAACTGTTTTTT
TRBV30	TRBJ1-6	TRBD1	16	.	CAWSVGQGVGNSPLHF	TGTGCCTGGAGTGTAGGCCAGGGGGTGGGTAATTCACCCCTCCACTTT
TRBV29-1	TRBJ1-1	.	12	.	CSVGLMNTEAFF	TGCAGCGTCGGTCTTATGAACACTGAAGCTTTCTTT
TRBV4-2	TRBJ2-7	TRBD2	15	.	CASSQDIAGGGEQYF	TGTGCCAGCAGCCAAGATATAGCGGGGGGTGGGGAGCAGTACTTC
TRBV5-4	TRBJ2-5	TRBD2	15	.	CASSLSGGAGETQYF	TGTGCCAGCAGCTTGAGCGGGGGGGCAGGAGAGACCCAGTACTTC